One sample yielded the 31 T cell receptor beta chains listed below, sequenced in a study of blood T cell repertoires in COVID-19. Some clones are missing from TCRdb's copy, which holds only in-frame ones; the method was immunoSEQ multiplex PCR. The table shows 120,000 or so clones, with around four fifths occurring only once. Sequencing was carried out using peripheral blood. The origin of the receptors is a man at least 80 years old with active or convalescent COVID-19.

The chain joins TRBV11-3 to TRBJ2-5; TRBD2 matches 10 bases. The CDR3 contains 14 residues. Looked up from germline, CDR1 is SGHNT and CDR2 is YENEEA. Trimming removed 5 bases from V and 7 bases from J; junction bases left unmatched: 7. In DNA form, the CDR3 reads TGTGCCAGCAGCCCGGGACTAGCGTCGGGGACCCAGTACTTC. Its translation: CASSPGLASGTQYF.

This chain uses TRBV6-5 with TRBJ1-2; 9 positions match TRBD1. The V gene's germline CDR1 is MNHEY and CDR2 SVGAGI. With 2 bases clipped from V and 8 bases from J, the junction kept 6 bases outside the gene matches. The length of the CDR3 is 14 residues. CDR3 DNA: TGTGCCAGCAGTTACGGGACAGGGCCTGGCGGCTACACCTTC. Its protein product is CASSYGTGPGGYTF.

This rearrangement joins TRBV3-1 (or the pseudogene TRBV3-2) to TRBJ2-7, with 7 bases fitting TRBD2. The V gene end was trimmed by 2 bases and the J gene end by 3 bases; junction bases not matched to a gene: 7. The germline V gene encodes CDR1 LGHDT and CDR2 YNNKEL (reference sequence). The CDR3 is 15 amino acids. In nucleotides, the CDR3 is TGTGCCAGCAGCCAAACTCCGGGACTAAACTACGAGCAGTACTTC. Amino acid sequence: CASSQTPGLNYEQYF.

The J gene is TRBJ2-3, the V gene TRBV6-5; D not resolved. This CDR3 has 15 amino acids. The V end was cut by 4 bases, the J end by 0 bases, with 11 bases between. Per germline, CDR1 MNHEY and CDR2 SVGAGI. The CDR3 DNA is TGTGCCAGCAGTTTTGACTCCTCTAGCACAGATACGCAGTATTTT. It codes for CASSFDSSSTDTQYF.

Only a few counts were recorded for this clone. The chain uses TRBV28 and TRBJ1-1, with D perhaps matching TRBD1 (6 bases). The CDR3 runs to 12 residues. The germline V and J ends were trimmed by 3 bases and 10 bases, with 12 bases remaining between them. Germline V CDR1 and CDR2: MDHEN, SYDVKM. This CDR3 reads CASSLAQGRAFF. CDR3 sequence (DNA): TGTGCCAGCAGTTTGGCACAGGGAAGAGCTTTCTTT.

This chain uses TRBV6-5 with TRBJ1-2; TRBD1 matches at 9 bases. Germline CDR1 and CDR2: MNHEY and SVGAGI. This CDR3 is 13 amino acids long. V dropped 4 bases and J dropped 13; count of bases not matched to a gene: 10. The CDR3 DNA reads TGTGCCAGCAGTTCACAGGGGGCCGGAAGTGGCACCTTC. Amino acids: CASSSQGAGSGTF.

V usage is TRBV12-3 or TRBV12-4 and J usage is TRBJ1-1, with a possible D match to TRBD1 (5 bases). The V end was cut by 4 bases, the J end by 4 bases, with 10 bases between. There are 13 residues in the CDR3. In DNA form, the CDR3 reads TGTGCCAGCAGTTCCTCAAGGGGCACTGAAGCTTTCTTT. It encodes CASSSSRGTEAFF.

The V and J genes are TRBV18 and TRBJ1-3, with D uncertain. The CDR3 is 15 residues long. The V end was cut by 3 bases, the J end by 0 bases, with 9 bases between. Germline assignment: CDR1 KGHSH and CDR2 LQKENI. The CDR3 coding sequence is TGTGCCAGCTCACCGATCAGCGACTCTGGAAACACCATATATTTT. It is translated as CASSPISDSGNTIYF.

The CDR3 nucleotides are TGCGCCAGCAGCCGGGTCGGCCCAGGGGCGAAAGATACGCAGTATTTT. Its protein is CASSRVGPGAKDTQYF. The chain links TRBV5-1 to TRBJ2-3, with D possibly matching TRBD1 (6 bases). Germline loops: CDR1 SGHRS, CDR2 YFSETQ. Trimming pared 4 bases from V and 5 bases from J, leaving 20 bases between. This CDR3 spans 16 amino acids. Supplemented by reference TRBV5-1 and TRBJ2-3, the full variable domain reads KAGVTQTPRYLIKTRGQQVTLSCSPISGHRSVSWYQQTPGQGLQFLFEYFSETQRNKGNFPGRFSGRQFSNSRSEMNVSTLELGDSALYLCASSRVGPGAKDTQYFGPGTRLTVL.

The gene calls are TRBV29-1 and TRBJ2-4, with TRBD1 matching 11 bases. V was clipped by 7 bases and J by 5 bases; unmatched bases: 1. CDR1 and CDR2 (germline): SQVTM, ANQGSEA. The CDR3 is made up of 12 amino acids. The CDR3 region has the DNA TGCAGCGGGACAGGGGGCGAAAACATTCAGTACTTC. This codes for CSGTGGENIQYF.

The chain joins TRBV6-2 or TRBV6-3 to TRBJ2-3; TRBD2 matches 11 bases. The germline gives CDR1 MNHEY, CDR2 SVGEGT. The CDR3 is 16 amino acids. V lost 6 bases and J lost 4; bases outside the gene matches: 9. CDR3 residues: CASSLTSGGMSDTQYF. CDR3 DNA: TGTGCCAGCAGCCTCACTAGCGGGGGAATGTCAGATACGCAGTATTTT.

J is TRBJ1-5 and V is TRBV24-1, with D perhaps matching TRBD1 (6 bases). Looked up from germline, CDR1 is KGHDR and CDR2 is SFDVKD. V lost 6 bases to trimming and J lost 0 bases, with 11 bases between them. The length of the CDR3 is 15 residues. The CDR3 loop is CATSTGSGSNQPQHF. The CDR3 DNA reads TGTGCCACCAGTACAGGGTCGGGTAGCAATCAGCCCCAGCATTTT.

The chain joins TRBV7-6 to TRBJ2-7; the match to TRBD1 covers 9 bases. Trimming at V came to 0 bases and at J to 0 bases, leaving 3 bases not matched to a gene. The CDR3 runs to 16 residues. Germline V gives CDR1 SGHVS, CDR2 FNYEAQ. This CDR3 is CASSLAPTGGSYEQYF. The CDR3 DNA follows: TGTGCCAGCAGCTTAGCGCCGACAGGGGGCTCCTACGAGCAGTACTTC.

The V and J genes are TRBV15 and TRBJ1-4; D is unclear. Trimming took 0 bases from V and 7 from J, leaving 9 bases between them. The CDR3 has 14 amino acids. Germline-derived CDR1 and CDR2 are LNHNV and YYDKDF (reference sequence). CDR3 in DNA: TGTGCCACCAGCAGAGATAGGAGTATTGAAAAACTGTTTTTT. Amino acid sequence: CATSRDRSIEKLFF.

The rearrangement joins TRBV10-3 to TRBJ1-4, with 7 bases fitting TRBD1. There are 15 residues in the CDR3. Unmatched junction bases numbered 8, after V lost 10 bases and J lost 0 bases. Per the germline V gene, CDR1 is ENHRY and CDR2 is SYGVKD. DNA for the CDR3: TGTGCCAGTACAACAGGGGCCGCAACTAATGAAAAACTGTTTTTT. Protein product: CASTTGAATNEKLFF.

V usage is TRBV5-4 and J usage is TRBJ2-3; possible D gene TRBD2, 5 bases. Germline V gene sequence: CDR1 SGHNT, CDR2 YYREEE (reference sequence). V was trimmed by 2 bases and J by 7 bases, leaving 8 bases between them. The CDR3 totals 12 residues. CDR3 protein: CASSLDGNTQYF. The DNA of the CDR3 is TGTGCCAGCAGCTTAGACGGGAATACGCAGTATTTT.

The CDR3 region is CASSSDRAGGRSQYF. The CDR3 nucleotides are TGTGCCAGCAGTTCAGATCGGGCGGGGGGCCGGTCCCAGTACTTC. The chain carries TRBV28 and TRBJ2-5; 8 positions match TRBD2. V was pared by 4 bases and J by 9 bases, with 13 bases of the junction left unmatched. Germline V gene data show CDR1 as MDHEN and CDR2 as SYDVKM. The CDR3 contains 15 residues. The full variable domain, with the rest looked up from reference TRBV28 and TRBJ2-5, is DVKVTQSSRYLVKRTGEKVFLECVQDMDHENMFWYRQDPGLGLRLIYFSYDVKMKEKGDIPEGYSVSREKKERFSLILESASTNQTSMYLCASSSDRAGGRSQYFGPGTRLLVL.

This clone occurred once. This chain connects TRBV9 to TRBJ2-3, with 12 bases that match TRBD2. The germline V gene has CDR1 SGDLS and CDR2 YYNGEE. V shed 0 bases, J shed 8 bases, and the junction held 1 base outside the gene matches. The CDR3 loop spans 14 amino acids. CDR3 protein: CASSVELAGGTQYF. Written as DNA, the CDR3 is TGTGCCAGCAGCGTAGAACTAGCGGGAGGTACGCAGTATTTT.

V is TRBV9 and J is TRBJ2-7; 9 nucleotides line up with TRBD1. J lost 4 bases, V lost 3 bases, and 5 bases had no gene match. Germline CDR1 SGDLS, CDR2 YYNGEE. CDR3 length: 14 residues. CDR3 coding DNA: TGTGCCAGCAGCGCCCCGGGACAGGGATACGAGCAGTACTTC. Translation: CASSAPGQGYEQYF. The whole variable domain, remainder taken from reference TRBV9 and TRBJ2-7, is DSGVTQTPKHLITATGQRVTLRCSPRSGDLSVYWYQQSLDQGLQFLIQYYNGEERAKGNILERFSAQQFPDLHSELNLSSLELGDSALYFCASSAPGQGYEQYFGPGTRLTVT.

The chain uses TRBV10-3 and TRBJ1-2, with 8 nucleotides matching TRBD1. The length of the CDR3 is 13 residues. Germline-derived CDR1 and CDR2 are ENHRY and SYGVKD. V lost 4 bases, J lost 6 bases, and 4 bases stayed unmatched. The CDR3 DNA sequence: TGTGCCATCAGTGCGAACAGGGGGGATGGCTACACCTTC. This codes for CAISANRGDGYTF.

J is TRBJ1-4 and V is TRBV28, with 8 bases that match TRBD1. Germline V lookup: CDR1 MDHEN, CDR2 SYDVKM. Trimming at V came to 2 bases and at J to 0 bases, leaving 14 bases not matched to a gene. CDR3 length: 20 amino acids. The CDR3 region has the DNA TGTGCCAGCAGTTTAATTCGGACAGGGAGGGGGCGTACAACTAATGAAAAACTGTTTTTT. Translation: CASSLIRTGRGRTTNEKLFF.

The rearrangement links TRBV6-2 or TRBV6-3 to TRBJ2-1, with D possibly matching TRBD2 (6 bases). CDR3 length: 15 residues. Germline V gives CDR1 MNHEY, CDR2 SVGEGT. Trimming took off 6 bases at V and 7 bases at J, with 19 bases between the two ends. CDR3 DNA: TGTGCCAGCAGCTCCGGGGGAGCGGGCCTAAATGAGCAGTTCTTC. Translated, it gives CASSSGGAGLNEQFF.

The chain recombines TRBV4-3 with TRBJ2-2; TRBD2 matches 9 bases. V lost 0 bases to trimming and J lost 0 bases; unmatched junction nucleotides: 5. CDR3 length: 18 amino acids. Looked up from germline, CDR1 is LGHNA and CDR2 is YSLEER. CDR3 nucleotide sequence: TGCGCCAGCAGCCAAGATGCGGCGGGGGGGCCGAACACCGGGGAGCTGTTTTTT. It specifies CASSQDAAGGPNTGELFF.

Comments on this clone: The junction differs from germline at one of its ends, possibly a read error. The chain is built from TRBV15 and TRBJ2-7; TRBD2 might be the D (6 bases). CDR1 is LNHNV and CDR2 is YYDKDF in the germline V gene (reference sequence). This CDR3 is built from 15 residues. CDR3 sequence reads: CATSGDGGALREQYF. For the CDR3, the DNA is TGTGCCACCAGCGGAGACGGCGGGGCCCTGAGGGAGCAGTACTTC.

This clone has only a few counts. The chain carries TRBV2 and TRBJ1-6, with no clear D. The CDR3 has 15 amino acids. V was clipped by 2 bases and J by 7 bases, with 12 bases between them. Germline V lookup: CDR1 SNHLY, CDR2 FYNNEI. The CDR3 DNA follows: TGTGCCAGCAGTGAATCGAGGGTTGAAAATTCACCCCTCCACTTT. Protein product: CASSESRVENSPLHF.

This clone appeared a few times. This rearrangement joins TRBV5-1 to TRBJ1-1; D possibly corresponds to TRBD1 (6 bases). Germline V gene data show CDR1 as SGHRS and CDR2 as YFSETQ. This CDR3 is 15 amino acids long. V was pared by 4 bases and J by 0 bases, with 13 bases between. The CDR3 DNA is TGCGCCAGCAGCGAGCGGGGGCCCATGAACACTGAAGCTTTCTTT. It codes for CASSERGPMNTEAFF.

CDR3 residues: CASSLGGADTQYF. The CDR3 coding sequence is TGTGCCAGCAGCTTGGGGGGGGCGGATACGCAGTATTTT. The rearrangement links TRBV7-2 to TRBJ2-3, with D perhaps matching TRBD2 (7 bases). V was clipped by 3 bases and J by 6 bases, with 10 bases between them. CDR3 length: 13 residues. The germline V gene encodes CDR1 SGHTA and CDR2 FQGNSA.

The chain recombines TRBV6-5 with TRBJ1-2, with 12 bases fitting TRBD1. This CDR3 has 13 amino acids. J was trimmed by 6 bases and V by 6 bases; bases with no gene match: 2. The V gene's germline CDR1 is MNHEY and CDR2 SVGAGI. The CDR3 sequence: CASRGDRGHGYTF. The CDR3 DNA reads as TGTGCCAGCAGGGGGGACAGGGGGCATGGCTACACCTTC.

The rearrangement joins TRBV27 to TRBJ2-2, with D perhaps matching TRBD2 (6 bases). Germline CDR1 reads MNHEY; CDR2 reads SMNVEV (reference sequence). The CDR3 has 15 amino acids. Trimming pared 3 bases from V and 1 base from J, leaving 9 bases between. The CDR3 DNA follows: TGTGCCAGCAGTTTGGGGACTGTGAACACCGGGGAGCTGTTTTTT. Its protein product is CASSLGTVNTGELFF.

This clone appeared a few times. The CDR3 protein is CASSPGTSFNTGELFF. DNA of the CDR3: TGTGCCAGCAGCCCCGGGACTTCCTTTAACACCGGGGAGCTGTTTTTT. The chain combines TRBV9 with TRBJ2-2; D is perhaps TRBD2 (6 bases). The CDR3 runs 16 residues. V was cut by 4 bases and J by 2 bases, with 15 bases left in between. CDR1 is SGDLS, CDR2 YYNGEE, per germline.

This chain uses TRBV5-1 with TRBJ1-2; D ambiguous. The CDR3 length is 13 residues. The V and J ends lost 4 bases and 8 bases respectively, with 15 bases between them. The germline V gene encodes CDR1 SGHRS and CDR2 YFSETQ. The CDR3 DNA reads TGCGCCAGCAGCCCCGGGGAATACCGAGGCTACACCTTC. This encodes CASSPGEYRGYTF. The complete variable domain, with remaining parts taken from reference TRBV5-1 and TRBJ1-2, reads KAGVTQTPRYLIKTRGQQVTLSCSPISGHRSVSWYQQTPGQGLQFLFEYFSETQRNKGNFPGRFSGRQFSNSRSEMNVSTLELGDSALYLCASSPGEYRGYTFGSGTRLTVV.